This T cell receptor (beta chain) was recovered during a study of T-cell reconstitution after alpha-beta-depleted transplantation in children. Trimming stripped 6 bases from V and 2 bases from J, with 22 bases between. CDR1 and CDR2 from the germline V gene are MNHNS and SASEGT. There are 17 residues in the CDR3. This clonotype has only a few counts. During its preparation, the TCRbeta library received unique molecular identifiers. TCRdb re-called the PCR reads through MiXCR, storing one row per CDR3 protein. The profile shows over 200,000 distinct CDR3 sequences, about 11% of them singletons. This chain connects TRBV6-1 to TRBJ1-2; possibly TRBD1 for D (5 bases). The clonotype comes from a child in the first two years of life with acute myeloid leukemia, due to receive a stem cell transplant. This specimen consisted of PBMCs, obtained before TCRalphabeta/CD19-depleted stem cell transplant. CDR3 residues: CASRSTRGYGANYGYTF. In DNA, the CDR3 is TGTGCCAGCAGGTCTACCCGGGGGTACGGGGCAAACTATGGCTACACCTTC.